Below are 22 T cell receptor beta chains sequenced from a single sample in a study of blood T cells in healthy people across ages. Combining a sample-barcoded 5' primer with a J-beta primer mix, a second PCR ran for roughly 6 to 12 cycles. TCRdb reprocessed the 5' RACE reads via MiXCR and lists one record per CDR3 protein. The sample contains 750,000 to 1,000,000 distinct CDR3 sequences, almost 30% of which appear only once. This same sample was also part of a study on T cells of mothers and their children.

Sequenced material: blood. The origin of the receptors is a woman in her forties in good health.

This clonotype has more than one count but fewer than ten. The J gene is TRBJ1-6, the V gene TRBV10-2; 7 bases are a match to TRBD1. V shed 8 bases and J 9 bases; nucleotides not matched to a gene: 7. The CDR3 runs to 13 residues. Per the germline V gene, CDR1 is WSHSY and CDR2 is SAAADI. The CDR3 DNA sequence: TGCGCCAGCCTACAGGGGCAGGGTTCACCCCTCCACTTT. It codes for CASLQGQGSPLHF.

The DNA for the CDR3 is TGCGCCAGCAGCTTGTCGCACAGTGAGCAGTTCTTC. Amino acids: CASSLSHSEQFF. This chain links TRBV5-1 with TRBJ2-1, with D unclear. This CDR3 has 12 amino acids. V was pared by 1 base and J by 9 bases, with 8 bases between. CDR1 SGHRS and CDR2 YFSETQ come from the germline V gene.

This clonotype showed up many times. The CDR3 DNA sequence: TGTGCCAGCAGCCCTAACTTTTATTACTATGGCTACACCTTC. It is translated as CASSPNFYYYGYTF. The chain combines TRBV7-2 with TRBJ1-2; D remains unclear. With 5 bases removed from V and 3 bases from J, the gap between germline ends came to 13 bases. Germline lookup yields CDR1 SGHTA and CDR2 FQGNSA. The CDR3 consists of 14 residues. Using reference TRBV7-2 and TRBJ1-2 for the parts outside the CDR3, the full variable domain is GAGVSQSPSNKVTEKGKDVELRCDPISGHTALYWYRQSLGQGLEFLIYFQGNSAPDKSGLPSDRFSAERTGGSVSTLTIQRTQQEDSAVYLCASSPNFYYYGYTFGSGTRLTVV.

This clonotype occurred a few times. The chain joins TRBV4-2 to TRBJ2-5, with TRBD2 matching over 11 bases. Germline V gene sequence: CDR1 LGHNA, CDR2 YNFKEQ. CDR3 length equals 17 residues. J lost 5 bases, V lost 1 base, and 9 bases had no gene match. In DNA, the CDR3 is TGTGCCAGCAGCCAAGGCGGGGCCGGGACTAGCGGTGAGACCCAGTACTTC. Its protein is CASSQGGAGTSGETQYF.

This sequence joins TRBV12-5 and TRBJ1-1; TRBD1 matches 9 bases. Germline CDR1 reads LGHNT; CDR2 reads FRNRAP. Trimming took 0 bases from V and 1 from J; bases not matched to a gene: 6. The CDR3 length is 17 residues. The CDR3 loop reads CASGLVLGQGGNTEAFF. The DNA for the CDR3 is TGTGCTAGTGGTTTGGTACTGGGACAGGGAGGGAACACTGAAGCTTTCTTT.

CDR3 in DNA: TGCGCCAGCAGCCAAGATCATCTGGACACGTACCAAGAGACCCAGTACTTC. Residues: CASSQDHLDTYQETQYF. The chain combines TRBV4-1 with TRBJ2-5, with D perhaps matching TRBD1 (5 bases). Germline CDR1 is MGHRA and CDR2 is YSYEKL. Trimming cost V 0 bases and J 0 bases, with 14 bases left between them. CDR3 length: 17 amino acids.

This clonotype has at least ten counts. The chain has TRBV5-1 and TRBJ2-5; maybe TRBD2 (5 bases). Germline V gives CDR1 SGHRS, CDR2 YFSETQ. Trimming cost V 1 base and J 2 bases, with 12 bases left between them. CDR3 length: 15 residues. The CDR3 loop reads CASSLTGSPQETQYF. CDR3 nucleotides: TGCGCCAGCAGCTTGACGGGGAGCCCACAAGAGACCCAGTACTTC.

In the case of this clonotype: A read error may produce the germline difference seen at one junction end. The genes are TRBV6-5 and TRBJ1-2, with D possibly being TRBD1 (5 bases). Germline CDR1 is MNHEY and CDR2 is SVGAGI. The CDR3 runs to 14 residues. CDR3 DNA sequence: TGTGCCAACAGTAAAAAGGGACGGTTCTATGGCTACACCTTC. It codes for CANSKKGRFYGYTF.

The chain links TRBV20-1 to TRBJ2-5, with 14 bases that match TRBD2. The ends lost 6 bases at V and 4 bases at J; junction bases unmatched: 7. From germline, CDR1 is DFQATT and CDR2 SNEGSKA (reference sequence). The CDR3 spans 15 residues. The CDR3 spells CSANPGTSGGETQYF. DNA for the CDR3: TGCAGTGCAAACCCTGGGACTAGCGGGGGAGAGACCCAGTACTTC.

The chain is built from TRBV27 and TRBJ2-7; possibly TRBD1 for D (6 bases). Trimming took 10 bases from V and 3 from J, leaving 19 bases between them. The CDR3 consists of 14 residues. Germline CDR1 MNHEY, CDR2 SMNVEV (reference sequence). The CDR3 sequence: CATDSQGRFYEQYF. For the CDR3, the DNA is TGTGCCACTGATTCTCAGGGGCGGTTCTACGAGCAGTACTTC.

The chain employs TRBV9 and TRBJ2-1; 8 nucleotides line up with TRBD2. Germline lookup yields CDR1 SGDLS and CDR2 YYNGEE. V lost 4 bases and J lost 3; bases outside the gene matches: 15. The CDR3 runs to 18 residues. CDR3 residues: CASSPVREVGRFYNEQFF. In nucleotides, the CDR3 is TGTGCCAGCAGCCCGGTGCGGGAGGTGGGACGGTTCTACAATGAGCAGTTCTTC.

This clonotype was observed at least ten times. The chain is built from TRBV28 and TRBJ1-2; no definite D call. The CDR3 covers 11 residues. Germline V gene data show CDR1 as MDHEN and CDR2 as SYDVKM. V lost 6 bases and J lost 3, with 5 bases in between. CDR3 sequence reads: CASSFYYGYTF. The DNA for the CDR3 is TGTGCCAGCAGCTTTTACTATGGCTACACCTTC.

The CDR3 is CASSPPPAQYF. The CDR3 DNA reads TGTGCCAGCAGTCCCCCCCCGGCCCAGTACTTC. This chain joins TRBV27 and TRBJ2-5; no reliable D call. Trimming took 5 bases from V and 9 from J, leaving 10 bases between them. The germline CDR1 and CDR2 sequences are MNHEY and SMNVEV (reference sequence). The CDR3 is 11 amino acids.

The chain has TRBV5-1 and TRBJ1-2; D may be TRBD1 (5 bases). The CDR3 covers 14 residues. The germline V and J ends were trimmed by 4 bases and 4 bases, with 14 bases remaining between them. CDR1 and CDR2 from the germline V gene are SGHRS and YFSETQ. CDR3 in amino acids: CASSQPTETYGYTF. CDR3 nucleotides: TGCGCCAGCAGCCAGCCGACAGAGACCTATGGCTACACCTTC.

The rearrangement joins TRBV5-1 to TRBJ1-1, with D hard to call. This CDR3 comprises 14 residues. Germline values: CDR1 SGHRS, CDR2 YFSETQ. Trimming shortened V by 0 bases and J by 4 bases, and 10 bases separated the two germline ends. In nucleotides, the CDR3 is TGCGCCAGCAGCTTGGAACCGGGAACCACTGAAGCTTTCTTT. It is translated as CASSLEPGTTEAFF.

The table lists this clonotype with a few counts. The chain carries TRBV12-3 or TRBV12-4 and TRBJ2-5; 7 bases line up with TRBD1. The CDR3 contains 18 residues. V shed 8 bases, J shed 5 bases, and the junction held 23 bases outside the gene matches. CDR3 coding DNA: TGTGCCAGCTGGGACAGCCCGAAGGGGGACCCACACAGGGAGACCCAGTACTTC. Translating it yields CASWDSPKGDPHRETQYF.

The chain couples TRBV20-1 to TRBJ1-2; TRBD1 might be the D (6 bases). The germline V gene has CDR1 DFQATT and CDR2 SNEGSKA (reference sequence). V lost 0 bases to trimming and J lost 4 bases, with 9 bases between them. The CDR3 extends over 13 amino acids. This CDR3 reads CSARDGTIYGYTF. Written as DNA, the CDR3 is TGCAGTGCTAGAGACGGGACAATCTATGGCTACACCTTC.

The gene calls are TRBV6-1 and TRBJ1-2, with TRBD1 identical over 7 bases. This CDR3 has 14 residues. The V gene end was trimmed by 1 base and the J gene end by 3 bases; junction bases not matched to a gene: 2. Germline V gene data show CDR1 as MNHNS and CDR2 as SASEGT. CDR3 region: CASSEGGGHYGYTF. The CDR3 bases are TGTGCCAGCAGTGAAGGAGGGGGCCACTATGGCTACACCTTC.

This CDR3 reads CASSIWTDNEQFF. As DNA, the CDR3 is TGTGCCAGCAGCATATGGACAGACAATGAGCAGTTCTTC. The chain joins TRBV7-2 to TRBJ2-1; D is possibly TRBD1 (6 bases). The CDR3 runs 13 residues. V dropped 5 bases and J dropped 5 bases, with 10 bases sitting between them. Per germline, CDR1 SGHTA and CDR2 FQGNSA.

CDR3 loop: CATSRDSGWSETQYF. CDR3 coding DNA: TGTGCCACCAGCAGGGATTCAGGGTGGAGCGAGACCCAGTACTTC. The chain joins TRBV15 to TRBJ2-5; weak D call: TRBD1 (5 bases). Trimming took 3 bases from V and 5 from J, leaving 16 bases between them. The CDR3 is 15 residues long. Looked up from germline, CDR1 is LNHNV and CDR2 is YYDKDF (reference sequence). The full variable domain, in which reference TRBV15 and TRBJ2-5 provide the parts outside the CDR3, is DAMVIQNPRYQVTQFGKPVTLSCSQTLNHNVMYWYQQKSSQAPKLLFHYYDKDFNNEADTPDNFQSRRPNTSFCFLDIRSPGLGDTAMYLCATSRDSGWSETQYFGPGTRLLVL.

This rearrangement joins TRBV5-6 to TRBJ1-5, with D possibly matching TRBD1 (5 bases). V was cut by 2 bases and J by 3 bases, with 12 bases left in between. This CDR3 comprises 15 residues. Germline V gene sequence: CDR1 SGHDT, CDR2 YYEEEE. This chain's CDR3 is CASSFSGTFNQPQHF. Written as DNA, the CDR3 is TGTGCCAGCAGCTTTTCCGGGACCTTCAATCAGCCCCAGCATTTT.

This clonotype has more than one count but fewer than ten. The gene calls are TRBV7-3 and TRBJ1-1, with TRBD1 matching over 12 bases. Germline V CDR1 and CDR2: SGHTA, FQGTGA. The junction had 6 bases not matched to a gene; V was cut back by 3 bases and J by 4 bases. The CDR3 sequence is 16 residues long. CDR3 DNA: TGTGCCAGCAGCTTGGGACAGGGGGCGCTGAGCACTGAAGCTTTCTTT. Encoded protein: CASSLGQGALSTEAFF.